This T cell receptor beta chain was profiled in a study of OX40 agonist ivuxolimab in advanced cancers. The CDR3 totals 13 residues. V dropped 4 bases and J dropped 4 bases, with 12 bases sitting between them. CDR1 SGDLS and CDR2 YYNGEE come from the germline V gene. The repertoire was sequenced with immunoSEQ multiplex PCR; TCRdb's copy has only in-frame clones and lacks some. The data hold about 45,000 clones, with just over 90% observed a single time. This clone occurred a few times. V and J are TRBV9 and TRBJ2-7; D remains unclear. The clonotype was recovered from an adult with an advanced solid tumor such as melanoma, head and neck, liver or kidney cancer. Here the sequenced sample was CD4+ or CD8+ T cells sorted from blood, taken in a trial of the OX40 agonist ivuxolimab. The CDR3 reads CASSTSGGYEQYF. The CDR3 DNA is TGTGCCAGCAGCACCAGTGGCGGTTACGAGCAGTACTTC. Based on the CDR3 plus reference TRBV9 and TRBJ2-7, the full variable domain is DSGVTQTPKHLITATGQRVTLRCSPRSGDLSVYWYQQSLDQGLQFLIQYYNGEERAKGNILERFSAQQFPDLHSELNLSSLELGDSALYFCASSTSGGYEQYFGPGTRLTVT.